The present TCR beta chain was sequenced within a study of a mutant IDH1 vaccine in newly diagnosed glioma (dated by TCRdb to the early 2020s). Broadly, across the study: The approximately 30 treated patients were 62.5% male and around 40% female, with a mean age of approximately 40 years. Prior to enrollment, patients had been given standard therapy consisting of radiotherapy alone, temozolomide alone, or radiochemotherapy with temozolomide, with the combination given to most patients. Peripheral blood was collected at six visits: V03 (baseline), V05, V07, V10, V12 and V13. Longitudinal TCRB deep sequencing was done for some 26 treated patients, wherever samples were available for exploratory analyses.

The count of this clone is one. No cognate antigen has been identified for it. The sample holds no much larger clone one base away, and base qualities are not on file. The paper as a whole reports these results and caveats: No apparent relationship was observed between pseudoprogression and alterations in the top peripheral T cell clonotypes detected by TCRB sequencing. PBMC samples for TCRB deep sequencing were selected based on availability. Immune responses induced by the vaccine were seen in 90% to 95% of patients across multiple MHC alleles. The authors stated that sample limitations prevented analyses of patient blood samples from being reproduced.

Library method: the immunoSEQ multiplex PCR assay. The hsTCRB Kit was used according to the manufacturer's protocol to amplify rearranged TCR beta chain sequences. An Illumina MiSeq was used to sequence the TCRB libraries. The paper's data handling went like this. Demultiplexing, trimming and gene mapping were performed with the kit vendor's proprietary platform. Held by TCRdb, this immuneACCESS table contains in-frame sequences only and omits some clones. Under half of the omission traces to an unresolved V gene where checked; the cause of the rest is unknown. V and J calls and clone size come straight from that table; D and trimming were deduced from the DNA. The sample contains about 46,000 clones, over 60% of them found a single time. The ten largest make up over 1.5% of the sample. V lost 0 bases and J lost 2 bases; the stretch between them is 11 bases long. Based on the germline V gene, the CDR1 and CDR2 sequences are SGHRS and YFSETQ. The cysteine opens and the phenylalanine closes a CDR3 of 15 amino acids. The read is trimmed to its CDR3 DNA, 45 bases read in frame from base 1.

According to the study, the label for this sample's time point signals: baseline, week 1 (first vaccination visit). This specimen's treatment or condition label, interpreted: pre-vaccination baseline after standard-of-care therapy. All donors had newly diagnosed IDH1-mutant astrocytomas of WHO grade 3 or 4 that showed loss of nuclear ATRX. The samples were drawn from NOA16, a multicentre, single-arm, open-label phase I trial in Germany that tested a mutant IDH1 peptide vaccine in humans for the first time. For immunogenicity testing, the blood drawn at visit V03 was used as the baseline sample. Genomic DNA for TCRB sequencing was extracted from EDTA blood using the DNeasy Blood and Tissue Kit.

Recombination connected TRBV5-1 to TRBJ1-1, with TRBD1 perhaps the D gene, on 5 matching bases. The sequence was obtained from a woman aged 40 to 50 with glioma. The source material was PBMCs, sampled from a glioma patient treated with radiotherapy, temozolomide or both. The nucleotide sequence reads TGCGCCAGCAGCTTGGGACAGTCATCCAACACTGAAGCTTTCTTT. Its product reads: CASSLGQSSNTEAFF.